A single sample gave rise to the 9 T cell receptor beta chains below, sequenced in a study of blood T cell repertoires in COVID-19. Assay used: immunoSEQ multiplex PCR; TCRdb lists only in-frame clones, some missing. The data show under 85,000 clones, around 83% seen once. The sequenced sample was peripheral blood. The receptors were gathered from a man younger than 40 with COVID-19, enrolled during active disease.

The rearrangement uses TRBV6-4 and TRBJ1-2; no reliable D call. CDR1 is MRHNA and CDR2 is SNTAGT in the germline V gene. The CDR3 is 15 residues long. Trimming cost V 3 bases and J 5 bases, with 16 bases left between them. This CDR3 is CASSDAPGSTYGYTF. CDR3 sequence (DNA): TGTGCCAGCAGTGATGCGCCGGGATCTACTTATGGCTACACCTTC.

The chain couples TRBV5-8 to TRBJ1-1; D is unclear. This CDR3 has 14 amino acids. Germline-derived CDR1 and CDR2 are SGHTS and YDEGEE. V was cut by 1 base and J by 4 bases, with 11 bases left in between. The CDR3 DNA is TGTGCCAGCAGCTTGCAGAGAGGGAGCACTGAAGCTTTCTTT. Encoded protein: CASSLQRGSTEAFF. Complete variable domain (other parts from reference TRBV5-8 and TRBJ1-1): EAGVTQSPTHLIKTRGQQATLRCSPISGHTSVYWYQQALGLGLQFLLWYDEGEERNRGNFPPRFSGRQFPNYSSELNVNALELEDSALYLCASSLQRGSTEAFFGQGTRLTVV.

V is TRBV10-3 and J is TRBJ1-6; tentative D call: TRBD1 (5 bases). The CDR3 sequence is 15 residues long. Germline-derived CDR1 and CDR2 are ENHRY and SYGVKD. The V end was cut by 3 bases, the J end by 9 bases, with 15 bases between. DNA of the CDR3: TGTGCCATCAGTGACCGGGACCGGGGGGGTTCACCCCTCCACTTT. It yields the protein CAISDRDRGGSPLHF.

The genes are TRBV6-2 or TRBV6-3 and TRBJ1-2, with 8 bases that match TRBD1. V shed 2 bases and J 8 bases; nucleotides not matched to a gene: 1. The CDR3 runs 12 residues. Germline values: CDR1 MNHEY, CDR2 SVGEGT. The CDR3 spells CASSYDRGGYTF. The CDR3, as DNA: TGTGCCAGCAGTTACGACAGGGGCGGCTACACCTTC.

The V call is TRBV12-3 or TRBV12-4, the J call TRBJ1-5; D remains ambiguous. The CDR3 is 12 amino acids. The V and J ends lost 1 base and 7 bases respectively, with 5 bases between them. The CDR3 DNA follows: TGTGCCAGCAGTTTAGATCAACAGCCCCAGCATTTT. Residues: CASSLDQQPQHF.

In this sample, this clone turned up a few times. The V call is TRBV27, the J call TRBJ1-1, with 10 bases identical to TRBD1. Trimming took 6 bases from V and 5 from J; bases not matched to a gene: 9. This CDR3 has 15 amino acids. Germline V CDR1 and CDR2: MNHEY, SMNVEV (reference sequence). Here the CDR3 DNA reads TGTGCCAGCAGGGCTGACAGGGGGCGCGGAACTGAAGCTTTCTTT. Its translation: CASRADRGRGTEAFF.

The chain couples TRBV20-1 to TRBJ2-5; D ambiguous. The CDR3 length is 10 residues. Trimming shortened V by 6 bases and J by 4 bases, and 6 bases separated the two germline ends. CDR1 DFQATT and CDR2 SNEGSKA come from the germline V gene (reference sequence). The CDR3 nucleotides are TGCAGTGCAAAGAGAGAGACCCAGTACTTC. Its protein is CSAKRETQYF.

The chain employs TRBV19 and TRBJ1-1, with a weak D call TRBD1 (5 bases). In germline, CDR1 is LNHDA, CDR2 SQIVND (reference sequence). The CDR3 has 14 amino acids. V was cut by 3 bases and J by 2 bases, with 10 bases left in between. CDR3 amino acids: CASSIQGLNTEAFF. In DNA form, the CDR3 reads TGTGCCAGTAGTATTCAGGGTCTAAACACTGAAGCTTTCTTT.

The chain combines TRBV4-3 with TRBJ1-4, with D tentatively TRBD1 (5 bases). With 0 bases removed from V and 8 bases from J, the gap between germline ends came to 13 bases. Per germline, CDR1 LGHNA and CDR2 YSLEER. The CDR3 covers 15 residues. CDR3 sequence (DNA): TGCGCCAGCAGCCAAGATCAGGTCGGGGGAGAAAAACTGTTTTTT. Protein product: CASSQDQVGGEKLFF.